The clone carrying this T cell receptor (beta chain) came up once. Its cognate antigen is unknown. This entry comes from a study of shared clonotypes between healthy human individuals. Under the authors' procedure: With immunoSEQ giving junction-only sequences and no quality scores, filtering differed. The assay was immunoSEQ multiplex PCR, and TCRdb's table has in-frame clones only and misses some. The DNA gave D and trimming, while V, J and clone size come from that table. Of about 490,000 clones in the sample, 76% were seen once. Notes on the study in general: Only blood was sampled; tissue repertoires likely differ.

After removal of 4 bases from V and 7 bases from J, the junction contained 9 bases not matched to a gene. Germline CDR1 is MNHEY and CDR2 is SVGAGI. The CDR3 has 15 amino acids. The receptor was derived from a woman between 35 and 50 years old in good health. Some clones in this sample may be carry-over from other donors' samples. Sequenced input: PBMCs. The chain joins TRBV6-5 to TRBJ2-1; 8 bases are shared with TRBD1. The CDR3 reads CASSSRTGLGNEQFF. The CDR3 nucleotides are TGTGCCAGCAGTTCCCGGACAGGGTTAGGGAATGAGCAGTTCTTC.